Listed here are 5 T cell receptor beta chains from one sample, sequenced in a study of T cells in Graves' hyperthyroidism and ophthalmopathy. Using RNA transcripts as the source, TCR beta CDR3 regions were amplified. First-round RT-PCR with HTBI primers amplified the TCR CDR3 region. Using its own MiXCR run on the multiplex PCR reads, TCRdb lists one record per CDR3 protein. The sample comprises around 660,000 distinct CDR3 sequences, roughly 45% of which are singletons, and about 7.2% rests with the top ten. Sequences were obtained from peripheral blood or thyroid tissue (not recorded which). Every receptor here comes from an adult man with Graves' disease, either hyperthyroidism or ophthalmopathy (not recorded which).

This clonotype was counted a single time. The CDR3 bases are TGTGCCAGCAGCCCGGGACAGCTCCTTAACTATGGCTACACCTTC. This encodes CASSPGQLLNYGYTF. This chain links TRBV7-8 with TRBJ1-2, with TRBD1 identical over 7 bases. The V gene end was trimmed by 5 bases and the J gene end by 1 base; junction bases not matched to a gene: 7. There are 15 residues in the CDR3. CDR1 is SGHVS and CDR2 is FQNEAQ in the germline V gene.

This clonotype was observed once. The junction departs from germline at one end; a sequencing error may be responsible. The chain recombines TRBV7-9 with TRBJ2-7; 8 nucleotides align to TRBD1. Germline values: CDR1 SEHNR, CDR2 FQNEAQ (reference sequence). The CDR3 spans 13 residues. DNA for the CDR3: TGTGCCACCAGCCACGGGACAGGCGGCGAGCAGTACTTC. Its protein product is CATSHGTGGEQYF.

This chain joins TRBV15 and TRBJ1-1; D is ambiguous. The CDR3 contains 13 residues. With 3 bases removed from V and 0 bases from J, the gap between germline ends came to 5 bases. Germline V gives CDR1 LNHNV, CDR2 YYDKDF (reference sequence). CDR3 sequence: CATSSNMNTEAFF. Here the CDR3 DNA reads TGTGCCACCAGCAGTAACATGAACACTGAAGCTTTCTTT.

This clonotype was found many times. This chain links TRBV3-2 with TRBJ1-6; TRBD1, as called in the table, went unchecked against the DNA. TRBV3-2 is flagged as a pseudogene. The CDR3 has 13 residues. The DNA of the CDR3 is TGTGCCAGCAGCCAAGGGGGGGGGTCACCCCTCCACTTT. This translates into CASSQGGGSPLHF.

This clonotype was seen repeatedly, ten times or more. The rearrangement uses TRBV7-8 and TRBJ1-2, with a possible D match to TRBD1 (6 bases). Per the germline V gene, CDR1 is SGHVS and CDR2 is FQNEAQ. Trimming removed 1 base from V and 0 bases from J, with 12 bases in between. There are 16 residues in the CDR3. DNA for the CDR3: TGTGCCAGCAGCTTAGAGCGGACAGCTCCTAACTATGGCTACACCTTC. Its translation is CASSLERTAPNYGYTF. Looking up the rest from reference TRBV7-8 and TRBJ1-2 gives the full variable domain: GAGVSQSPRYKVAKRGQDVALRCDPISGHVSLFWYQQALGQGPEFLTYFQNEAQLDKSGLPSDRFFAERPEGSVSTLKIQRTQQEDSAVYLCASSLERTAPNYGYTFGSGTRLTVV.